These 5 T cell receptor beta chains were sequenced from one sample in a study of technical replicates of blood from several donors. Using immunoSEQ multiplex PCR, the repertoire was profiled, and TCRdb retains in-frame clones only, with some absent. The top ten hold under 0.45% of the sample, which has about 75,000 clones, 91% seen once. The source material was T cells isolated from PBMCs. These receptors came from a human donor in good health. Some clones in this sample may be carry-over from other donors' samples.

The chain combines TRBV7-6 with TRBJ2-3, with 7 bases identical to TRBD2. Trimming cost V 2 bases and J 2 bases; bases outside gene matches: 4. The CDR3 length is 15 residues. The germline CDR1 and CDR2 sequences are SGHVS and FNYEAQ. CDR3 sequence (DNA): TGTGCCAGCAGCTTAAGTCTAGCGGACACAGATACGCAGTATTTT. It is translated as CASSLSLADTDTQYF.

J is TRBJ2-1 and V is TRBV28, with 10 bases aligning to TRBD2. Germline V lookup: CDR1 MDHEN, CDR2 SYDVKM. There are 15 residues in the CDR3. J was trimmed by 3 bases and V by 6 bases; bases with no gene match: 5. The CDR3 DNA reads TGTGCCAGCAGCCGAACTAGCGGGAACTACAATGAGCAGTTCTTC. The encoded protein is CASSRTSGNYNEQFF.

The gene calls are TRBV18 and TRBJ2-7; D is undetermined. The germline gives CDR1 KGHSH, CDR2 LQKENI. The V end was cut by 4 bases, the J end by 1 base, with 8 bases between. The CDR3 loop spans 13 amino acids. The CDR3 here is CASSLSVSYEQYF. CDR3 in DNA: TGTGCCAGCTCACTCAGTGTTTCCTACGAGCAGTACTTC.

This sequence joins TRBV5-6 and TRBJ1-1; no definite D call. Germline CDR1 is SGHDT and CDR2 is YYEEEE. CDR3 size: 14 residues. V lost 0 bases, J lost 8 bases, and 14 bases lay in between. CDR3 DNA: TGTGCCAGCAGCTTGGATCTGGAGGTCCCCGAAGCTTTCTTT. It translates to CASSLDLEVPEAFF.

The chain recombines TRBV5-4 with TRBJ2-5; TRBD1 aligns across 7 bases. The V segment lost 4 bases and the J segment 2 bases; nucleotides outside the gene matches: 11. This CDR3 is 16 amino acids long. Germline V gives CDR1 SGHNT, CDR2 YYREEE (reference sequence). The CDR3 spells CASSLPGTVLQETQYF. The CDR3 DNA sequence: TGTGCCAGCAGCCTACCAGGGACAGTCCTACAAGAGACCCAGTACTTC.